This is a list of T cell receptor beta chains from one sample in a study of T cell repertoires in cytomegalovirus infection. TCRdb reanalysed the reads using MiXCR and keeps one entry per CDR3 protein. The repertoire holds around 490,000 distinct CDR3 sequences, with more than 25% as singletons. Sequences were obtained from PBMCs. These receptors came from a human donor in good health (CMV status not recorded). Some clones in this sample may be carry-over from other donors' samples. Both conserved end residues are part of each CDR3. The D gene is left open where the match is weak. Expanded clones get a size class; other rows say once, few or many, or leave the size out.

CDR3 length | D gene | J gene | clone size | V gene | CDR3 protein | CDR3 DNA
13 | TRBD2 | TRBJ2-3 | NA | TRBV20-1 | CSAEREMINTQYF | TGCAGTGCAGAGCGGGAGATGATAAATACGCAGTATTTT
14 | NA | TRBJ1-2 | many | TRBV7-2 | CASSLVAGGDGYTF | TGTGCCAGCAGCTTAGTGGCGGGAGGGGACGGCTACACCTTC
19 | TRBD2 | TRBJ2-2 | many | TRBV7-8 | CASSLWVTSGKEDTGELFF | TGTGCCAGCAGCTTATGGGTCACTAGCGGGAAGGAGGACACCGGGGAGCTGTTTTTT
10 | NA | TRBJ1-1 | once | TRBV20-1 | CSALDGEAFF | TGCAGTGCCCTGGACGGCGAAGCTTTCTTT
15 | NA | TRBJ2-3 | NA | TRBV5-1 | CASSLVGDRTDTQYF | TGCGCCAGCAGCTTGGTGGGGGATCGCACAGATACGCAGTATTTT
15 | NA | TRBJ2-5 | few | TRBV6-2/TRBV6-3 | CASRTGQQWEETQYF | TGTGCCAGCCGAACTGGACAGCAATGGGAAGAGACCCAGTACTTC
13 | NA | TRBJ2-5 | many | TRBV7-2 | CASRKGGLETQYF | TGTGCCAGCAGGAAAGGGGGGTTGGAGACCCAGTACTTC
14 | NA | TRBJ2-7 | NA | TRBV7-9 | CASSLGVRSYEQYF | TGTGCCAGCAGCTTAGGGGTACGGTCCTACGAGCAGTACTTC
14 | NA | TRBJ1-6 | NA | TRBV4-3 | CASSQGTYNSPLHF | TGCGCCAGCAGCCAAGGGACTTATAATTCACCCCTCCACTTT
15 | NA | TRBJ1-5 | NA | TRBV12-3/TRBV12-4 | CASRKGGGRNQPQHF | TGTGCCAGCAGGAAGGGGGGAGGGAGAAATCAGCCCCAGCATTTT
13 | NA | TRBJ1-4 | NA | TRBV7-8 | CASSLIGDEKLFF | TGTGCCAGCAGCTTAATCGGCGACGAAAAACTGTTTTTT
13 | NA | TRBJ1-5 | NA | TRBV25-1 | CASKGAGPQPQHF | TGTGCCAGCAAAGGGGCAGGGCCACAGCCCCAGCATTTT
15 | NA | TRBJ1-5 | NA | TRBV27 | CASSLNIWSNQPQHF | TGTGCCAGCAGTTTAAACATTTGGAGCAATCAGCCCCAGCATTTT
16 | NA | TRBJ2-2 | NA | TRBV6-2/TRBV6-3 | CASRLSGRANTGELFF | TGTGCCAGCAGACTCAGTGGGCGGGCGAACACCGGGGAGCTGTTTTTT
16 | TRBD1 | TRBJ2-2 | few | TRBV29-1 | CSVEDRGDRGTGELFF | TGCAGCGTTGAAGATCGGGGGGACAGGGGAACCGGGGAGCTGTTTTTT
16 | TRBD2 | TRBJ2-1 | many | TRBV7-3 | CASSSSGTSGSHEQFF | TGTGCCAGCAGCTCTTCCGGGACTAGCGGGAGTCATGAGCAGTTCTTC
15 | NA | TRBJ2-1 | NA | TRBV6-2/TRBV6-3 | CASSYQDIINNEQFF | TGTGCCAGCAGTTACCAGGACATAATAAACAATGAGCAGTTCTTC
14 | NA | TRBJ1-1 | few | TRBV6-1 | CASSEQGLNTEAFF | TGTGCCAGCAGCGAACAGGGCCTGAACACTGAAGCTTTCTTT
17 | TRBD2 | TRBJ2-1 | NA | TRBV7-9 | CASSSSSGTSGYNEQFF | TGTGCCAGCAGCTCAAGTTCCGGGACTAGCGGATACAATGAGCAGTTCTTC
15 | NA | TRBJ1-5 | NA | TRBV5-1 | CASSLDGAGHQPQHF | TGCGCCAGCAGCTTGGATGGGGCAGGGCATCAGCCCCAGCATTTT
16 | NA | TRBJ2-1 | many | TRBV11-2 | CASSLLSRPGGNEQFF | TGTGCCAGCAGCTTGTTGTCGCGACCCGGCGGCAATGAGCAGTTCTTC
15 | TRBD1 | TRBJ2-3 | few | TRBV12-3/TRBV12-4 | CASSFPGQITDTQYF | TGTGCCAGCAGTTTTCCGGGACAGATCACAGATACGCAGTATTTT
17 | NA | TRBJ2-3 | NA | TRBV7-9 | CASSVALTGTSTDTQYF | TGTGCCAGCAGCGTAGCGCTGACAGGGACTTCCACAGATACGCAGTATTTT
13 | NA | TRBJ1-2 | NA | TRBV7-9 | CASSLDSRSGYTF | TGTGCCAGCAGCTTAGATTCCCGAAGCGGCTACACCTTC
17 | NA | TRBJ2-5 | NA | TRBV7-2 | CASSPRPAGQLWETQYF | TGTGCCAGCAGCCCGAGGCCAGCGGGCCAATTATGGGAGACCCAGTACTTC
15 | TRBD1 | TRBJ1-6 | NA | TRBV18 | CASSPWTGGDSPLHF | TGTGCCAGCTCACCATGGACAGGGGGCGACTCACCCCTCCACTTT
14 | NA | TRBJ1-5 | NA | TRBV30 | CAWRRTGPNQPQHF | TGTGCCTGGAGGCGAACCGGACCCAATCAGCCCCAGCATTTT
15 | NA | TRBJ1-2 | NA | TRBV4-1 | CASSQEGIGSYGYTF | TGCGCCAGCAGCCAAGAAGGAATAGGAAGCTATGGCTACACCTTC
17 | TRBD2 | TRBJ2-2 | NA | TRBV19 | CASSALGAGGLTGELFF | TGTGCCAGTAGTGCTCTTGGGGCGGGAGGTTTGACCGGGGAGCTGTTTTTT
13 | NA | TRBJ1-2 | many | TRBV4-1 | CASSFPRNYGYTF | TGCGCCAGCAGCTTTCCTAGGAACTATGGCTACACCTTC
14 | NA | TRBJ2-1 | NA | TRBV5-1 | CASSLVPGNNEQFF | TGCGCCAGCAGCTTGGTCCCCGGGAACAATGAGCAGTTCTTC
13 | NA | TRBJ2-7 | NA | TRBV2 | CASVSGSHYEQYF | TGTGCCAGCGTCTCGGGCTCACACTACGAGCAGTACTTC
15 | NA | TRBJ2-3 | NA | TRBV7-8 | CASSLARGPTNTQYF | TGTGCCAGCAGCTTAGCCAGGGGCCCCACAAATACGCAGTATTTT
12 | TRBD1 | TRBJ2-5 | NA | TRBV29-1 | CSVGTGMETQYF | TGCAGCGTAGGGACAGGGATGGAGACCCAGTACTTC
14 | NA | TRBJ1-5 | many | TRBV7-2 | CASSSGTFNQPQHF | TGTGCCAGCAGCTCCGGGACATTCAATCAGCCCCAGCATTTT
13 | TRBD1 | TRBJ1-2 | few | TRBV20-1 | CSARDQGADGYTF | TGCAGTGCTAGAGATCAGGGGGCCGATGGCTACACCTTC
15 | NA | TRBJ1-5 | many | TRBV7-8 | CASSPSVDVNQPQHF | TGTGCCAGCAGCCCCTCGGTGGACGTCAATCAGCCCCAGCATTTT
16 | NA | TRBJ2-2 | few | TRBV7-2 | CASSRNRASNTGELFF | TGTGCCAGCAGCCGAAACAGGGCTTCGAACACCGGGGAGCTGTTTTTT
17 | TRBD2 | TRBJ2-1 | many | TRBV12-3/TRBV12-4 | CASSLHGGTSGYNEQFF | TGTGCCAGCAGTTTACACGGAGGGACTAGCGGATACAATGAGCAGTTCTTC
15 | NA | TRBJ2-1 | few | TRBV6-2/TRBV6-3 | CASSYGSGSYNEQFF | TGTGCCAGCAGTTACGGGTCGGGCTCCTACAATGAGCAGTTCTTC
19 | TRBD1 | TRBJ2-3 | NA | TRBV24-1 | CATVEGQGRRGPRGDTQYF | TGTGCCACCGTCGAGGGACAGGGTCGACGGGGGCCCAGAGGGGATACGCAGTATTTT
15 | TRBD2 | TRBJ2-5 | few | TRBV20-1 | CSAVPGLAGQETQYF | TGCAGTGCGGTACCGGGACTAGCGGGACAAGAGACCCAGTACTTC
21 | NA | TRBJ2-4 | NA | TRBV6-1 | CASSSSYAGQRTLIAKNIQYF | TGTGCCAGCAGCTCCAGTTACGCGGGACAGAGGACACTAATAGCCAAAAACATTCAGTACTTC
15 | NA | TRBJ2-1 | few | TRBV11-2 | CASSFRDINYNEQFF | TGTGCCAGCAGCTTCCGGGACATAAACTACAATGAGCAGTTCTTC
14 | NA | TRBJ1-2 | few | TRBV9 | CASSVADSRYGYTF | TGTGCCAGCAGCGTAGCGGACAGTCGCTATGGCTACACCTTC
14 | TRBD1 | TRBJ1-5 | NA | TRBV20-1 | CSVKTRGPNQPQHF | TGCAGTGTTAAAACCAGGGGGCCGAATCAGCCCCAGCATTTT
14 | TRBD1 | TRBJ2-3 | few | TRBV5-1 | CASSLTTGADTQYF | TGCGCCAGCAGCTTGACTACAGGGGCAGATACGCAGTATTTT
13 | TRBD1 | TRBJ2-1 | many | TRBV12-3/TRBV12-4 | CASSLDRAGEQFF | TGTGCCAGCAGTTTGGACAGGGCGGGTGAGCAGTTCTTC
14 | NA | TRBJ2-5 | many | TRBV7-8 | CASSLITVAETQYF | TGTGCCAGCAGCTTAATCACGGTTGCTGAGACCCAGTACTTC
12 | NA | TRBJ1-2 | NA | TRBV30 | CAWSVGGFGYTF | TGTGCCTGGAGTGTGGGAGGATTCGGCTACACCTTC
13 | NA | TRBJ1-1 | many | TRBV7-2 | CASSLYQGFGAFF | TGTGCCAGCAGCTTATATCAGGGATTTGGAGCTTTCTTT
17 | TRBD1 | TRBJ1-1 | NA | TRBV12-3/TRBV12-4 | CASSLSPGQGLNTEAFF | TGTGCCAGCAGCTTATCTCCGGGACAGGGGCTGAACACTGAAGCTTTCTTT
17 | NA | TRBJ1-2 | NA | TRBV6-2/TRBV6-3 | CASSPPRTGQVNYGYTF | TGTGCCAGCAGTCCCCCCAGGACCGGACAAGTTAACTATGGCTACACCTTC
16 | TRBD2 | TRBJ2-3 | few | TRBV6-6 | CASSYIGTRSTDTQYF | TGTGCCAGCAGTTACATCGGGACTAGGAGCACAGATACGCAGTATTTT
16 | NA | TRBJ2-7 | NA | TRBV27 | CASSLLGLLRADEQYF | TGTGCCAGCAGTTTATTGGGGTTGTTGAGAGCTGACGAGCAGTACTTC
14 | NA | TRBJ2-1 | NA | TRBV7-3 | CASSLEGWANEQFF | TGTGCCAGCAGCTTAGAGGGTTGGGCCAATGAGCAGTTCTTC
16 | TRBD2 | TRBJ2-5 | NA | TRBV30 | CAWMEGGSRWRETQYF | TGTGCCTGGATGGAAGGCGGGAGCAGGTGGCGAGAGACCCAGTACTTC
17 | TRBD2 | TRBJ2-1 | many | TRBV7-8 | CASSLVGTSGRYNEQFF | TGTGCCAGCAGCCTAGTCGGGACTAGCGGCAGATACAATGAGCAGTTCTTC
15 | TRBD1 | TRBJ1-1 | few | TRBV19 | CASSSRWDRNTEAFF | TGTGCCAGTAGTAGCCGCTGGGACAGGAACACTGAAGCTTTCTTT